A single sample gave rise to the 17 T cell receptor beta chains below, sequenced in a study of T cells after yellow fever vaccination. From the 5' RACE reads, TCRdb called clonotypes with MiXCR, one entry per CDR3 protein. Seen here are just under 600,000 distinct CDR3 sequences, around an eighth observed once, and the top ten hold over 11%. Here the sequenced sample was PBMCs, taken on the day of the yellow fever booster vaccination. These receptors all stem from a man aged 25-40 years who received the YFV17D yellow fever vaccine.

This chain connects TRBV7-2 to TRBJ1-2; 10 bases are shared with TRBD1. CDR3 length: 16 amino acids. V was clipped by 4 bases and J by 8 bases; unmatched bases: 13. Looked up from germline, CDR1 is SGHTA and CDR2 is FQGNSA. CDR3 loop: CASSSISGQGTYGYTF. The CDR3 region has the DNA TGTGCCAGCAGCTCGATTTCGGGACAGGGGACCTACGGCTACACCTTC.

This clonotype was seen many times. Here the CDR3 DNA reads TGTGCCAGCAGTTTTGGGGGCTACACTAGCGGGAGTCCCTACGAGCAGTACTTC. It is translated as CASSFGGYTSGSPYEQYF. The chain links TRBV12-3 or TRBV12-4 to TRBJ2-7, with 11 positions matching TRBD2. V shed 3 bases and J 2 bases; nucleotides not matched to a gene: 12. CDR3 length: 18 amino acids.

The J gene is TRBJ1-2, the V gene TRBV4-2; possible D gene TRBD1, 6 bases. CDR1 is LGHNA, CDR2 YNFKEQ, per germline. The CDR3 extends over 17 amino acids. Trimming shortened V by 0 bases and J by 3 bases, and 17 bases separated the two germline ends. CDR3 bases: TGTGCCAGCAGCCAAGATTCAGGAGGTTGGACAGACTATGGCTACACCTTC. Its protein is CASSQDSGGWTDYGYTF.

The rearrangement links TRBV5-1 to TRBJ2-2, with D perhaps matching TRBD1 or TRBD2 (5 bases each). CDR1 SGHRS and CDR2 YFSETQ come from the germline V gene. With 5 bases removed from V and 4 bases from J, the gap between germline ends came to 15 bases. This CDR3 is 15 amino acids long. Here the CDR3 reads CASSSPMGTTGELFF. CDR3 DNA: TGCGCCAGCAGTTCCCCGATGGGGACCACCGGGGAGCTGTTTTTT.

The V and J genes are TRBV7-8 and TRBJ2-1, with unresolved D. V lost 1 base and J 0 bases, leaving 7 bases between the germline ends. CDR3 length: 15 residues. In germline, CDR1 is SGHVS, CDR2 FQNEAQ. CDR3 DNA: TGTGCCAGCAGCTTAGGTATAAGCTCCTACAATGAGCAGTTCTTC. Encoded protein: CASSLGISSYNEQFF.

Only a few counts were recorded for this clonotype. This rearrangement joins TRBV20-1 to TRBJ2-4; TRBD1 agrees at 7 bases. This CDR3 spans 15 amino acids. Germline assignment: CDR1 DFQATT and CDR2 SNEGSKA (reference sequence). V trimming: 2 bases; J trimming: 5 bases; junction bases outside the gene matches: 9. This chain's CDR3 is CSARNYRGEENIQYF. DNA of the CDR3: TGCAGTGCTAGAAACTACAGGGGTGAGGAAAACATTCAGTACTTC.

This chain links TRBV7-8 with TRBJ2-1, with 11 nucleotides matching TRBD2. Germline assignment: CDR1 SGHVS and CDR2 FQNEAQ. V was clipped by 4 bases and J by 8 bases; unmatched bases: 13. This CDR3 contains 17 residues. Here the CDR3 DNA reads TGTGCCAGCAGCTCCAGCGGGGCTAGCGGGGGGAGGGATGAGCAGTTCTTC. Protein sequence: CASSSSGASGGRDEQFF.

This clonotype occurred a few times. The chain carries TRBV6-5 and TRBJ2-5; the D is unclear. The CDR3 extends over 16 amino acids. Germline assignment: CDR1 MNHEY and CDR2 SVGAGI. V lost 0 bases and J 1 base, leaving 12 bases between the germline ends. This chain's CDR3 is CASSYSSGTPQETQYF. For the CDR3, the DNA is TGTGCCAGCAGTTACTCGTCAGGAACTCCCCAAGAGACCCAGTACTTC.

CDR3 DNA: TGTGCCAGCAGTTTCAACGGGGCCTCCTACGAGCAGTACTTC. This gives the protein CASSFNGASYEQYF. The rearrangement joins TRBV12-3 or TRBV12-4 to TRBJ2-7; either TRBD1 or TRBD2 may supply D (5 bases each). CDR3 length equals 14 residues. V was pared by 3 bases and J by 0 bases, with 9 bases between.

This clonotype turned up a few times. This rearrangement joins TRBV19 to TRBJ1-2; TRBD1 is a possible D gene (5 bases). This CDR3 has 13 amino acids. The germline V gene encodes CDR1 LNHDA and CDR2 SQIVND (reference sequence). V was pared by 10 bases and J by 6 bases, with 18 bases between. The CDR3 here is CATVLTGGNGYTF. Written as DNA, the CDR3 is TGTGCCACCGTTCTAACAGGAGGCAATGGCTACACCTTC. Full variable domain (rest looked up from reference TRBV19 and TRBJ1-2): DGGITQSPKYLFRKEGQNVTLSCEQNLNHDAMYWYRQDPGQGLRLIYYSQIVNDFQKGDIAEGYSVSREKKESFPLTVTSAQKNPTAFYLCATVLTGGNGYTFGSGTRLTVV.

This clonotype was observed at least ten times. This sequence joins TRBV12-3 or TRBV12-4 and TRBJ2-5; the D is unclear. The CDR3 is 13 residues long. Trimming pared 5 bases from V and 4 bases from J, leaving 11 bases between. The CDR3 region is CASSSWELETQYF. CDR3 DNA sequence: TGTGCCAGCAGTAGCTGGGAATTAGAGACCCAGTACTTC.

The V call is TRBV7-8, the J call TRBJ2-1; D may be TRBD2 (5 bases). CDR1 SGHVS and CDR2 FQNEAQ come from the germline V gene. The CDR3 runs 16 residues. The V gene lost 4 bases and the J gene lost 5 bases, with 18 bases spanning the gap. As DNA, the CDR3 is TGTGCCAGCAGCTCACTAGGACGGACGATTGACAATGAGCAGTTCTTC. It specifies CASSSLGRTIDNEQFF. Supplemented by reference TRBV7-8 and TRBJ2-1, the full variable domain reads GAGVSQSPRYKVAKRGQDVALRCDPISGHVSLFWYQQALGQGPEFLTYFQNEAQLDKSGLPSDRFFAERPEGSVSTLKIQRTQQEDSAVYLCASSSLGRTIDNEQFFGPGTRLTVL.

The chain carries TRBV27 and TRBJ2-7; 10 nucleotides agree with TRBD2. J gave up 6 bases and V 5 bases, and 16 bases lay outside the gene matches. The CDR3 has 17 amino acids. Germline V gene lookup returns CDR1 MNHEY and CDR2 SMNVEV (reference sequence). Here the CDR3 DNA reads TGTGCCAGCAGTCTTGGACTAGCGGCAGTGGCGAGGGGCGAGCAGTACTTC. Its protein product is CASSLGLAAVARGEQYF.

This clonotype has more than one count but fewer than ten. The rearrangement joins TRBV7-9 to TRBJ2-3; 7 positions match TRBD1. Germline V gene sequence: CDR1 SEHNR, CDR2 FQNEAQ (reference sequence). Trimming cost V 7 bases and J 3 bases; bases outside gene matches: 10. The CDR3 length is 15 residues. The CDR3 here is CASTGGQEGTDTQYF. CDR3 sequence (DNA): TGTGCCAGCACTGGAGGACAGGAAGGGACAGATACGCAGTATTTT.

The sample holds a few counts of this clonotype. The chain links TRBV10-3 to TRBJ2-5; D gene uncertain. The CDR3 runs 13 residues. The V end lost 4 bases, the J end lost 1 base, and 7 bases lay between the germline ends. CDR1 and CDR2 from the germline V gene are ENHRY and SYGVKD. CDR3 sequence (DNA): TGTGCCATCAGTGGTACGTCCCAAGAGACCCAGTACTTC. This gives the protein CAISGTSQETQYF.

For the CDR3, the DNA is TGTGCCAGCAGCCCACTGAGGGTATCCGGGAGGAGCAATCAGCCCCAGCATTTT. It encodes CASSPLRVSGRSNQPQHF. The V call is TRBV7-8, the J call TRBJ1-5, with D unresolved. There are 18 residues in the CDR3. V was shortened by 5 bases and J by 1 base, with 21 bases between the two germline ends. In germline, CDR1 is SGHVS, CDR2 FQNEAQ.

The rearrangement joins TRBV10-3 to TRBJ1-2, with D perhaps TRBD1 (5 bases). The germline V and J ends were trimmed by 10 bases and 2 bases, with 11 bases remaining between them. The germline gives CDR1 ENHRY, CDR2 SYGVKD. The CDR3 totals 12 residues. The CDR3: CATWDRNYGYTF. Here the CDR3 DNA reads TGTGCCACCTGGGACCGAAACTATGGCTACACCTTC.